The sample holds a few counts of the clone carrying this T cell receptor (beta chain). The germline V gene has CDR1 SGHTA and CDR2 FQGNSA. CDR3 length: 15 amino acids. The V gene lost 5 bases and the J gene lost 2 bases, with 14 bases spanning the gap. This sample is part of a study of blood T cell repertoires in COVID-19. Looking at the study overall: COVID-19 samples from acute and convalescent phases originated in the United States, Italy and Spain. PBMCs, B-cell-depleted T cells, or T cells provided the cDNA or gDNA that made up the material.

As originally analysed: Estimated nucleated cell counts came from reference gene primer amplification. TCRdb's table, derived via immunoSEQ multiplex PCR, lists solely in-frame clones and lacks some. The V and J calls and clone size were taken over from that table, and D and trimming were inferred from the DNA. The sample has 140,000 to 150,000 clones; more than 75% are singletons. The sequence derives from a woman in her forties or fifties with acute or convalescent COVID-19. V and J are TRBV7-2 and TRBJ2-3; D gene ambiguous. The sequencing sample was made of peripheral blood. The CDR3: CASSIRFSYTDTQYF. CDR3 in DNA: TGTGCCAGCAGCATCAGGTTTTCCTACACAGATACGCAGTATTTT.